This is a list of T cell receptor beta chains from one sample in a study of T cells in Graves' hyperthyroidism and ophthalmopathy. One entry per CDR3 protein results from TCRdb running MiXCR on the multiplex PCR reads. The profile covers approximately 500,000 distinct CDR3 sequences, with roughly 46% appearing a single time and more than 7.5% taken by the ten largest. The sequencing sample was made of peripheral blood or thyroid tissue (not recorded which). These receptors came from a woman aged 18-29 years with Graves' hyperthyroidism. Each CDR3 is given with its conserved first and last residue. Each record gives: V gene, J gene, D gene, clone size, CDR3 DNA, CDR3 protein. The D gene is left open where the match is weak. Size is stated for part of the rows, as once, few or many counts, or as a class when the clone is expanded.

>TRBV2|TRBJ2-5|-|many
TGTGCCAGCAGTGAATCAAAGGGGAGCCAAGAGACCCAGTACTTC
CASSESKGSQETQYF
>TRBV9|TRBJ2-7|TRBD2|many
TGTGCCAGCAGCGTAGTCTCAACGGGAGGGCTCTACGAGCAGTACTTC
CASSVVSTGGLYEQYF
>TRBV5-1|TRBJ2-2|-|many
TGCGCCAGCAGCGCCGAGTGGATGGGAACCGGGGAGCTGTTTTTT
CASSAEWMGTGELFF
>TRBV5-1|TRBJ2-2|-|many
TGCGCCAGCAGCTTGGAGAAGTCGGAGCTGTTTTTT
CASSLEKSELFF
>TRBV7-2|TRBJ1-2|TRBD1|many
TGTGCCAGCAGCTTAGCCTACAGGGGGCTAGAGGGCTACACCTTC
CASSLAYRGLEGYTF
>TRBV25-1|TRBJ1-2|-|many
TGTGCCAGCAGTGATCTGAGGGGGTTCACCTATGGCTACACCTTC
CASSDLRGFTYGYTF
>TRBV20-1|TRBJ2-3|TRBD2|-
TGCAGTGCGAGTGGACTAGCGCGCTCAGATACGCAGTATTTT
CSASGLARSDTQYF
>TRBV2|TRBJ1-1|-|many
TGTGCCAGCAGTGGCGGGGCCTTGAACACTGAAGCTTTCTTT
CASSGGALNTEAFF
>TRBV12-3/TRBV12-4|TRBJ2-5|-|many
TGTGCCAGCAGTTCGTACCCCTTAGCGGCCCAAGAGACCCAGTACTTC
CASSSYPLAAQETQYF
>TRBV25-1|TRBJ1-2|-|few
TGTGCCAGCAGTGATACTGGGGAGAAGAGGGGCTACACCTTC
CASSDTGEKRGYTF
>TRBV7-2|TRBJ1-5|TRBD1|-
TGTGCCAGCAGCTCTCAGGGGGGGGAAAATCAGCCCCAGCATTTT
CASSSQGGENQPQHF
>TRBV29-1|TRBJ2-1|TRBD2|-
TGCAGCGGCAAAAGAACTAGCGGGAGTGTTGAGCAGTTCTTC
CSGKRTSGSVEQFF
>TRBV29-1|TRBJ2-5|-|many
TGCAGCGTTGAGTCGGCCGTCCAAGAGACCCAGTACTTC
CSVESAVQETQYF
>TRBV29-1|TRBJ1-2|-|-
TGCAGCGTTGCCCTCCGGTACGGCTACACCTTC
CSVALRYGYTF
>TRBV2|TRBJ2-1|-|few
TGTGCCAGCAGCAGAGGGGGGGATGAGCAGTTCTTC
CASSRGGDEQFF
>TRBV19|TRBJ1-3|-|-
TGTGCCAGTAGTACCTCCGGGTCTCCCGCATATTTT
CASSTSGSPAYF
>TRBV24-1|TRBJ1-5|TRBD1|many
TGTGCCACCAGTGAACGGGACAGGAATCAGCCCCAGCATTTT
CATSERDRNQPQHF
>TRBV6-2/TRBV6-3|TRBJ1-6|-|few
TGTGCCAGCAGTTACCCCGCGAGGTCTTCCTATAATTCATCCCTCCACTTT
CASSYPARSSYNSSLHF
>TRBV7-9|TRBJ2-1|-|few
TGTGCCAGCAGCCCAACCGGGGGAGGGGGTGATGAGCAGTTCTTC
CASSPTGGGGDEQFF
>TRBV20-1|TRBJ2-1|-|-
TGCAGTGCTAGAGACCCAGGGGTAGGAGAGCAGTTCTTC
CSARDPGVGEQFF
>TRBV7-9|TRBJ1-5|-|-
TGTGCCAGCAGCTCAGTCGGGACCGTGGGGGTCGAGCAGCCCCAGCATTTT
CASSSVGTVGVEQPQHF
>TRBV12-3/TRBV12-4|TRBJ1-1|TRBD1|many
TGTGCCAGCAGTTTATTGACAGGGCAGAACACTGAAGCTTTCTTT
CASSLLTGQNTEAFF